The 18 T cell receptor beta chains in this list originate from one sample, sequenced in a study of cytomegalovirus exposure and HLA in healthy donors. Use of 60 Vbeta and 13 Jbeta primers characterized the PCR. Libraries were prepared by immunoSEQ multiplex PCR; TCRdb keeps only in-frame clonotypes and omits some of them. The sample yields about 170,000 clones, roughly 84% seen once. Sequencing was performed on PBMCs. These receptors came from a man younger than 45 in good health and CMV-seropositive.

The chain combines TRBV10-1 with TRBJ2-7, with 9 bases identical to TRBD1. Germline CDR1 WNHNN, CDR2 SYGVQD (reference sequence). Trimming at V came to 3 bases and at J to 4 bases, leaving 4 bases not matched to a gene. CDR3 size: 14 residues. CDR3 nucleotides: TGCGCCAGCAGTGACCGGGACAGGGTATACGAGCAGTACTTC. Amino acid sequence: CASSDRDRVYEQYF.

This chain links TRBV28 with TRBJ1-5, with D perhaps matching TRBD1 (5 bases). CDR1 is MDHEN and CDR2 is SYDVKM in the germline V gene. Trimming removed 5 bases at V and 5 bases at J, with 13 bases between. This CDR3 is built from 14 residues. DNA for the CDR3: TGTGCCAGCAGTCCACGGGGGGGGGATCAGCCCCAGCATTTT. Protein product: CASSPRGGDQPQHF.

This chain connects TRBV27 to TRBJ2-7; D gene uncertain. Germline V gene lookup returns CDR1 MNHEY and CDR2 SMNVEV (reference sequence). The CDR3 contains 13 residues. Trimming removed 3 bases from V and 5 bases from J, with 11 bases in between. The CDR3, as DNA: TGTGCCAGCAGTTTGGGCTCCGTCCACGAGCAGTACTTC. It codes for CASSLGSVHEQYF.

V is TRBV14 and J is TRBJ2-3; 9 bases match TRBD2. CDR3 length equals 18 residues. Looked up from germline, CDR1 is SGHDN and CDR2 is FVKESK. J lost 3 bases, V lost 0 bases, and 10 bases had no gene match. The CDR3 nucleotides read TGTGCCAGCAGCCAAGATTCCCCATGGCGGGAGGGAACAGATACGCAGTATTTT. Translating it yields CASSQDSPWREGTDTQYF.

Points on this clone: At one boundary the junction diverges from the germline segment, which might be a read error. The chain has TRBV7-9 and TRBJ2-7; D may be TRBD1 (6 bases). The CDR3 has 17 amino acids. Germline CDR1 reads SEHNR; CDR2 reads FQNEAQ (reference sequence). CDR3: CSSSSALYRDNQYEQYF. CDR3 nucleotides: TGTTCCAGCAGCTCAGCCCTCTACCGGGACAACCAATACGAGCAGTACTTC.

The V call is TRBV5-1, the J call TRBJ2-1; a weak D match, TRBD1 (5 bases). This CDR3 contains 14 residues. Trimming cost V 0 bases and J 6 bases, with 10 bases left between them. Germline CDR1 SGHRS, CDR2 YFSETQ. The CDR3: CASSLGTTGNEQFF. CDR3 in DNA: TGCGCCAGCAGCTTGGGGACAACGGGCAATGAGCAGTTCTTC.

V usage is TRBV18 and J usage is TRBJ1-1, with D unresolved. The germline gives CDR1 KGHSH, CDR2 LQKENI. V was pared by 5 bases and J by 1 base, with 5 bases between. The length of the CDR3 is 12 residues. For the CDR3, the DNA is TGTGCCAGCTCAATGAGGAACACTGAAGCTTTCTTT. Encoded protein: CASSMRNTEAFF. Based on the CDR3 plus reference TRBV18 and TRBJ1-1, the full variable domain is NAGVMQNPRHLVRRRGQEARLRCSPMKGHSHVYWYRQLPEEGLKFMVYLQKENIIDESGMPKERFSAEFPKEGPSILRIQQVVRGDSAAYFCASSMRNTEAFFGQGTRLTVV.

The genes are TRBV4-2 and TRBJ2-1; 7 bases are shared with TRBD2. V lost 2 bases to trimming and J lost 10 bases; unmatched junction nucleotides: 11. This CDR3 comprises 15 residues. The germline V gene has CDR1 LGHNA and CDR2 YNFKEQ. In nucleotides, the CDR3 is TGTGCCAGCAGCCAAACTAGCGCTGGAGGTAGGGAGCAGTTCTTC. Its protein product is CASSQTSAGGREQFF.

The chain joins TRBV5-5 to TRBJ2-7, with TRBD2 matching over 11 bases. The junction had 7 bases not matched to a gene; V was cut back by 5 bases and J by 0 bases. From germline, CDR1 is SGHKS and CDR2 YYEKEE (reference sequence). The CDR3 has 16 residues. The CDR3 reads CASSYTGTSGSYEQYF. The CDR3 DNA is TGTGCCAGCAGTTACACCGGGACTAGCGGCTCCTACGAGCAGTACTTC.

V is TRBV9 and J is TRBJ2-3, with 8 bases matching TRBD2. The CDR3 loop spans 16 amino acids. Germline CDR1 SGDLS, CDR2 YYNGEE. V dropped 5 bases and J dropped 2; count of bases not matched to a gene: 10. The CDR3 sequence: CASSPTRGGTTDTQYF. The CDR3 DNA sequence: TGTGCCAGCAGTCCAACCCGGGGGGGGACCACAGATACGCAGTATTTT.

This clone came up a few times. The gene calls are TRBV6-6 and TRBJ1-1; perhaps TRBD1 as D (6 bases). This CDR3 has 13 residues. Germline V lookup: CDR1 MNHNY, CDR2 SVGAGI (reference sequence). The germline V and J ends were trimmed by 5 bases and 2 bases, with 9 bases remaining between them. The CDR3 DNA reads TGTGCCAGCAGTACACAGGGTAACACTGAAGCTTTCTTT. Its protein product is CASSTQGNTEAFF.

This clone was observed a single time. The chain carries TRBV7-2 and TRBJ1-3, with D perhaps TRBD1 (6 bases). V dropped 0 bases and J dropped 2 bases, with 14 bases sitting between them. The CDR3 has 17 residues. The germline V gene has CDR1 SGHTA and CDR2 FQGNSA. This CDR3 is CASSLAGAQGTGNTIYF. CDR3 bases: TGTGCCAGCAGCTTAGCGGGGGCTCAGGGGACTGGAAACACCATATATTTT.

The V and J genes are TRBV5-1 and TRBJ2-3; the D gene is possibly TRBD2 (6 bases). V was pared by 0 bases and J by 4 bases, with 9 bases between. The V gene's germline CDR1 is SGHRS and CDR2 YFSETQ. The CDR3 contains 14 residues. CDR3 in amino acids: CASSLAGSADTQYF. The CDR3 DNA reads as TGCGCCAGCAGCTTGGCCGGGAGTGCAGATACGCAGTATTTT.

This rearrangement joins TRBV11-3 to TRBJ1-1, with D maybe TRBD1 (5 bases). CDR1 and CDR2 (germline): SGHNT, YENEEA. The CDR3 loop spans 14 amino acids. The ends were cut back, 5 bases at V and 5 bases at J, with 15 bases in the middle. The CDR3 coding sequence is TGTGCCAGCAGCACCAGCGCGGGGGGAACTGAAGCTTTCTTT. Translating it yields CASSTSAGGTEAFF.

The V and J genes are TRBV10-2 and TRBJ2-7; D is perhaps TRBD2 (7 bases). CDR1 WSHSY and CDR2 SAAADI come from the germline V gene. The CDR3 runs to 13 residues. The V and J ends lost 3 bases and 5 bases respectively, with 11 bases between them. In nucleotides, the CDR3 is TGCGCCAGCAGTGACGGGGGGCTGGACGAGCAGTACGTC. Encoded protein: CASSDGGLDEQYV.

CDR3 DNA: TGTGCCAGCAGCCAAAGCGGGATCTGGGAGCTGTTTTTT. Encoded protein: CASSQSGIWELFF. This sequence joins TRBV6-1 and TRBJ2-2; 7 bases fit TRBD2. J was trimmed by 9 bases and V by 6 bases; bases with no gene match: 7. Germline values: CDR1 MNHNS, CDR2 SASEGT. CDR3 size: 13 residues.

The V and J genes are TRBV30 and TRBJ2-2, with 9 positions matching TRBD1. Per the germline V gene, CDR1 is GTSNPN and CDR2 is SVGIG (reference sequence). This CDR3 has 16 amino acids. V lost 0 bases to trimming and J lost 6 bases; unmatched junction nucleotides: 8. CDR3 region: CAWSVLWDRASGELFF. For the CDR3, the DNA is TGTGCCTGGAGTGTACTCTGGGACAGGGCCTCCGGGGAGCTGTTTTTT.

This CDR3 is CASSLEAGSYTGELFF. The CDR3 coding sequence is TGTGCCAGCAGCTTAGAGGCCGGGAGTTACACCGGGGAGCTGTTTTTT. The V gene is TRBV7-2, the J gene TRBJ2-2; maybe TRBD2 (6 bases). The CDR3 runs to 16 residues. Germline V lookup: CDR1 SGHTA, CDR2 FQGNSA. The germline V and J ends were trimmed by 1 base and 3 bases, with 12 bases remaining between them.